The sequence of this TCR beta chain was determined in a study of T cell responses to AZD1222 COVID-19 vaccine. The CDR3 has 17 amino acids. V was shortened by 0 bases and J by 3 bases, with 18 bases between the two germline ends. Germline CDR1 and CDR2: MNHNS and SASEGT. Libraries were prepared by immunoSEQ multiplex PCR; TCRdb keeps only in-frame clonotypes and omits some of them. The sample carries about 86,000 clones, over 85% recorded once. As regards this clone: Its antigen is as yet unknown.

Study-wide results and limits: Only 6 or 7 AZD1222 recipients tested seropositive at baseline.

The chain joins TRBV6-1 to TRBJ2-7; D ambiguous. The source was peripheral blood, collected 28 days after the second AZD1222 dose. The sequence was obtained from an adult who received the AZD1222 COVID-19 vaccine. The CDR3 nucleotides read TGTGCCAGCAGTGAAGCAGCCTTGGTCGCGCAGATCTACGAGCAGTACTTC. Translation gives CASSEAALVAQIYEQYF.